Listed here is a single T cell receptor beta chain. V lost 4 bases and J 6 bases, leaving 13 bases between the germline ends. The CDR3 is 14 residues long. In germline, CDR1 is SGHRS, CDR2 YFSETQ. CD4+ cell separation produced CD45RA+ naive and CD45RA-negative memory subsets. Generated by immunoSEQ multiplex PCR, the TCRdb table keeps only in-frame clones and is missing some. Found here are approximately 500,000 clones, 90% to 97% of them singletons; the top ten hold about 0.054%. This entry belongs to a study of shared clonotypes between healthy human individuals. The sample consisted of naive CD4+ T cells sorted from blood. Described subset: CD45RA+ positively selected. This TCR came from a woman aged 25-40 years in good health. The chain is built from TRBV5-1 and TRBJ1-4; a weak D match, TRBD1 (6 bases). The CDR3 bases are TGCGCCAGCAGCAGTGGTGGGGGCGATGAAAAACTGTTTTTT. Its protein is CASSSGGGDEKLFF.